The 20 T cell receptor beta chains reported below all come from one sample, sequenced in a study of beta chain features in type 1 diabetes. The whole isolated RNA underwent reverse transcription, so sequencing captured expressed TCRB transcripts. TCRdb's copy holds only in-frame clones and misses some; the assay was immunoSEQ multiplex PCR. The profile covers about 900,000 clones, with roughly a sixth appearing a single time and 0.02% to 0.025% taken by the ten largest. Sequencing was done on a sample of naive CD4+ T cells from blood. The receptors were sampled from a woman younger than 35 in good health.

This clone was recorded a few times. The chain employs TRBV28 and TRBJ1-5; D unclear. The V gene's germline CDR1 is MDHEN and CDR2 SYDVKM. V lost 5 bases and J lost 4, with 3 bases in between. The CDR3 runs to 11 residues. This CDR3 is CASSDNQPQHF. CDR3 coding DNA: TGTGCCAGCAGTGATAATCAGCCCCAGCATTTT.

Written as DNA, the CDR3 is TGTGCCAGCAGTTCCCAACGGACAGGAGCTCTCTCGCATTTT. It codes for CASSSQRTGALSHF. The chain employs TRBV28 and TRBJ1-5, with 7 bases fitting TRBD1. There are 14 residues in the CDR3. The V and J ends lost 4 bases and 15 bases, in that order; junction bases with no gene match: 15. CDR1 and CDR2 (germline): MDHEN, SYDVKM.

The chain combines TRBV28 with TRBJ2-5, with 10 bases lining up with TRBD1. Trimming took 2 bases from V and 3 from J; bases not matched to a gene: 3. This CDR3 comprises 15 residues. Germline loops: CDR1 MDHEN, CDR2 SYDVKM. The CDR3 spells CASSLRGTGEETQYF. The CDR3 DNA reads as TGTGCCAGCAGTTTAAGGGGGACAGGGGAAGAGACCCAGTACTTC.

The CDR3: CASSSGMNTEAFF. In DNA form, the CDR3 reads TGTGCCAGCAGCTCAGGAATGAACACTGAAGCTTTCTTT. This chain uses TRBV7-3 with TRBJ1-1; no definite D call. The ends were cut back, 4 bases at V and 0 bases at J, with 6 bases in the middle. The CDR3 has 13 amino acids. Germline values: CDR1 SGHTA, CDR2 FQGTGA.

The chain recombines TRBV7-2 with TRBJ2-5, with 13 bases identical to TRBD2. The junction had 11 bases not matched to a gene; V was cut back by 4 bases and J by 6 bases. This CDR3 has 17 residues. Germline V gene lookup returns CDR1 SGHTA and CDR2 FQGNSA. The CDR3: CASSSPLGTSGTKTQYF. The CDR3 nucleotides are TGTGCCAGCAGCTCTCCCCTGGGGACTAGCGGGACGAAGACCCAGTACTTC.

This chain's CDR3 is CASSLGGGSAKNIQYF. As DNA, the CDR3 is TGTGCCAGCAGCTTGGGGGGTGGCTCGGCCAAAAACATTCAGTACTTC. The chain recombines TRBV7-2 with TRBJ2-4, with D maybe TRBD2 (6 bases). Per the germline V gene, CDR1 is SGHTA and CDR2 is FQGNSA. There are 16 residues in the CDR3. The V and J ends lost 3 bases and 1 base respectively, with 13 bases between them.

The chain has TRBV18 and TRBJ2-4; a weak D match, TRBD2 (6 bases). CDR1 and CDR2 (germline): KGHSH, LQKENI. Trimming took off 10 bases at V and 6 bases at J, with 19 bases between the two ends. The CDR3 contains 14 residues. The CDR3 DNA reads as TGTGCCACCACCCCCGGGGAGGACGGAAACATTCAGTACTTC. Translated: CATTPGEDGNIQYF.

The table lists this clone with a few counts. This chain connects TRBV6-1 to TRBJ1-5; D unresolved. V lost 6 bases and J lost 4, with 4 bases in between. The CDR3 runs to 11 residues. CDR1 MNHNS and CDR2 SASEGT come from the germline V gene. CDR3 region: CASSRNQPQHF. Here the CDR3 DNA reads TGTGCCAGCAGCAGAAATCAGCCCCAGCATTTT.

The rearrangement links TRBV6-5 to TRBJ2-5; D is undetermined. The germline gives CDR1 MNHEY, CDR2 SVGAGI. This CDR3 region has 14 residues. Trimming shortened V by 0 bases and J by 1 base, and 6 bases separated the two germline ends. CDR3 in DNA: TGTGCCAGCAGTTACTCGTACAGCCAAGAGACCCAGTACTTC. It is translated as CASSYSYSQETQYF.

This clone was counted a few times. In nucleotides, the CDR3 is TGTGCCAGCAGCTTGTTGGGGCCATTGAACACTGAAGCTTTCTTT. Residues: CASSLLGPLNTEAFF. The chain is built from TRBV5-6 and TRBJ1-1; tentative D call: TRBD1 (5 bases). Germline CDR1 and CDR2: SGHDT and YYEEEE. Trimming removed 1 base at V and 0 bases at J, with 10 bases between. CDR3 length: 15 amino acids.

This clone was picked up a small number of times. The chain carries TRBV7-9 and TRBJ2-5; 7 bases line up with TRBD2. J was trimmed by 5 bases and V by 2 bases; bases with no gene match: 5. The CDR3 has 14 amino acids. CDR1 and CDR2 (germline): SEHNR, FQNEAQ (reference sequence). CDR3 residues: CASSLQAGRETQYF. CDR3 DNA: TGTGCCAGCAGCTTACAAGCCGGGAGGGAGACCCAGTACTTC. The full variable domain, completed using reference TRBV7-9 and TRBJ2-5, is DTGVSQNPRHKITKRGQNVTFRCDPISEHNRLYWYRQTLGQGPEFLTYFQNEAQLEKSRLLSDRFSAERPKGSFSTLEIQRTEQGDSAMYLCASSLQAGRETQYFGPGTRLLVL.

The chain joins TRBV5-1 to TRBJ2-1, with TRBD2 matching over 12 bases. The J segment lost 5 bases and the V segment lost 4 bases, leaving 7 bases of the junction unmatched. CDR1 and CDR2 from the germline V gene are SGHRS and YFSETQ. This CDR3 comprises 16 residues. As DNA, the CDR3 is TGCGCCAGCAGCCCACGCACTAGCGGGGGGAACAATGAGCAGTTCTTC. Amino acid sequence: CASSPRTSGGNNEQFF.

The chain employs TRBV5-4 and TRBJ2-5, with D perhaps TRBD1 (6 bases). CDR1 is SGHNT and CDR2 is YYREEE in the germline V gene (reference sequence). The V and J ends lost 3 bases and 1 base respectively, with 10 bases between them. This CDR3 contains 14 residues. The CDR3 DNA reads TGTGCCAGCAGCTGGGGGACACTCCAAGAGACCCAGTACTTC. It yields the protein CASSWGTLQETQYF. Supplemented by reference TRBV5-4 and TRBJ2-5, the full variable domain reads ETGVTQSPTHLIKTRGQQVTLRCSSQSGHNTVSWYQQALGQGPQFIFQYYREEENGRGNFPPRFSGLQFPNYSSELNVNALELDDSALYLCASSWGTLQETQYFGPGTRLLVL.

This clone appeared a few times. J is TRBJ2-2 and V is TRBV27; 9 positions match TRBD1. V was pared by 3 bases and J by 5 bases, with 4 bases of the junction left unmatched. The length of the CDR3 is 15 residues. The V gene's germline CDR1 is MNHEY and CDR2 SMNVEV (reference sequence). This chain's CDR3 is CASSLGTGNTGELFF. For the CDR3, the DNA is TGTGCCAGCAGTTTGGGGACAGGGAATACCGGGGAGCTGTTTTTT.

This clone has a handful of counts. The chain uses TRBV5-5 and TRBJ1-3; TRBD1 might be the D (5 bases). The germline V gene encodes CDR1 SGHKS and CDR2 YYEKEE (reference sequence). The CDR3 contains 17 residues. Trimming took off 0 bases at V and 2 bases at J, with 15 bases between the two ends. CDR3 residues: CASSLVAVGLTGNTIYF. The CDR3 DNA is TGTGCCAGCAGCTTGGTGGCCGTGGGGCTCACTGGAAACACCATATATTTT.

This chain connects TRBV2 to TRBJ2-3; either TRBD1 or TRBD2 may supply D (5 bases each). Germline CDR1 and CDR2: SNHLY and FYNNEI. The CDR3 runs 15 residues. Trimming cost V 5 bases and J 4 bases, with 16 bases left between them. The CDR3 coding sequence is TGTGCCAGCAGTCGGGGCCCTTCGGGGCCAGATACGCAGTATTTT. Protein product: CASSRGPSGPDTQYF.

The V and J genes are TRBV14 and TRBJ2-7; D is unclear. This CDR3 comprises 13 residues. Between the trimmed V and J ends, which lost 1 base and 9 bases, there was a span of 13 bases. Germline CDR1 and CDR2: SGHDN and FVKESK. CDR3 sequence reads: CASSQVRPSPQYF. The CDR3 DNA reads TGTGCCAGCAGCCAAGTTCGGCCAAGCCCGCAGTACTTC.

The chain has TRBV7-3 and TRBJ2-4; D is perhaps TRBD2 (5 bases). This CDR3 has 14 amino acids. Trimming took 3 bases from V and 2 from J, leaving 8 bases between them. The germline gives CDR1 SGHTA, CDR2 FQGTGA. In DNA form, the CDR3 reads TGTGCCAGCAGCTTGTCGGGATCCAAAAACATTCAGTACTTC. Protein: CASSLSGSKNIQYF.

This clone was picked up one time. The chain combines TRBV28 with TRBJ1-5, with unresolved D. Trimming stripped 7 bases from V and 3 bases from J, with 13 bases between. The CDR3 runs 14 residues. Per germline, CDR1 MDHEN and CDR2 SYDVKM. CDR3: CASKEGFNNQPQHF. The DNA for the CDR3 is TGTGCCAGCAAGGAGGGATTTAACAATCAGCCCCAGCATTTT.

V usage is TRBV2 and J usage is TRBJ1-1; 7 positions match TRBD1. CDR1 is SNHLY, CDR2 FYNNEI, per germline. The V and J ends lost 3 bases and 0 bases, in that order; junction bases with no gene match: 7. This CDR3 contains 16 residues. CDR3 sequence (DNA): TGTGCCAGCAGTGAGTACGGGACAGCGTTGAACACTGAAGCTTTCTTT. This codes for CASSEYGTALNTEAFF. The full variable domain, its missing parts supplied by reference TRBV2 and TRBJ1-1, is EPEVTQTPSHQVTQMGQEVILRCVPISNHLYFYWYRQILGQKVEFLVSFYNNEISEKSEIFDDQFSVERPDGSNFTLKIRSTKLEDSAMYFCASSEYGTALNTEAFFGQGTRLTVV.